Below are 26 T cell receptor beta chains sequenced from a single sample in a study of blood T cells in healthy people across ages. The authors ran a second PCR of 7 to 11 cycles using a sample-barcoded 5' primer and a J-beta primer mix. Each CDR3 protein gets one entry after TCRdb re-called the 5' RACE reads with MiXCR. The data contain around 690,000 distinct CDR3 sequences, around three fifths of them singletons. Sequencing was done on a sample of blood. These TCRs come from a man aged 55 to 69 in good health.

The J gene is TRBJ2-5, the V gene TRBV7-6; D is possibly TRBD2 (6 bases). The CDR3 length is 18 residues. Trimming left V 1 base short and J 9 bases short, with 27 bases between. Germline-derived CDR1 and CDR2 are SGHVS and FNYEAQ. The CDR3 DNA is TGTGCCAGCAGCTTAGACGTGTCGAGCGGGCCACCACATGAGGCCCAGTACTTC. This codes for CASSLDVSSGPPHEAQYF.

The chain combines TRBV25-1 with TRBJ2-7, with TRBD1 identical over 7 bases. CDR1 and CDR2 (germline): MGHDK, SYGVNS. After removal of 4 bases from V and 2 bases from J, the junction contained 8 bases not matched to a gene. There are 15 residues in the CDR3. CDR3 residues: CASSGGGQGAYEQYF. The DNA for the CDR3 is TGTGCCAGCAGTGGAGGGGGTCAGGGGGCCTACGAGCAGTACTTC.

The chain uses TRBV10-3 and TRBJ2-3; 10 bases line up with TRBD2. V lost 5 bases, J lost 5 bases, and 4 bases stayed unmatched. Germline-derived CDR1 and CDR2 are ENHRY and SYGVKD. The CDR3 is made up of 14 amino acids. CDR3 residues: CAISSGGARDTQYF. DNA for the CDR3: TGTGCCATCAGTAGCGGGGGGGCGAGAGATACGCAGTATTTT.

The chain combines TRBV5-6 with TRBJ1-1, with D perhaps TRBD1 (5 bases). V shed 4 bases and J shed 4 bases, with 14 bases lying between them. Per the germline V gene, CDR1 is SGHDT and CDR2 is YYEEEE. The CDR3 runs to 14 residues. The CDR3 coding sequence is TGTGCCAGCAGCAGTACGGGACGCCCCACTGAAGCTTTCTTT. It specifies CASSSTGRPTEAFF.

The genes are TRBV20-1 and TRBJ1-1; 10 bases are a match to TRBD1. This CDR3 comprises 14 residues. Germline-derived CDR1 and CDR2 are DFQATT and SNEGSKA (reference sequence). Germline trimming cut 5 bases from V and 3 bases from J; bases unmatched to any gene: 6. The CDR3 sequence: CSAPRTGGHTEAFF. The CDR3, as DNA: TGCAGTGCTCCCCGGACAGGGGGGCACACTGAAGCTTTCTTT.

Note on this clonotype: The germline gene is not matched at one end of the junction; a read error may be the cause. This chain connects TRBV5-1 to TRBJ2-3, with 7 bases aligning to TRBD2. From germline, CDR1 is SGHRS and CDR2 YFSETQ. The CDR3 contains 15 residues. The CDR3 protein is CASNLGGTATDTQYF. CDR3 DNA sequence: TGCGCCAGCAACTTGGGGGGGACCGCCACAGATACGCAGTATTTT. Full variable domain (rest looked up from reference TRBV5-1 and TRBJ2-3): KAGVTQTPRYLIKTRGQQVTLSCSPISGHRSVSWYQQTPGQGLQFLFEYFSETQRNKGNFPGRFSGRQFSNSRSEMNVSTLELGDSALYLCASNLGGTATDTQYFGPGTRLTVL.

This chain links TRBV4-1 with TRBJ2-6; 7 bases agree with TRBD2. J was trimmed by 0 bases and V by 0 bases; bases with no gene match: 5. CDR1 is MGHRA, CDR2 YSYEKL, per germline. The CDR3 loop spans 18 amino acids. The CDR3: CASSQDRGDGSGANVLTF. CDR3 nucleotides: TGCGCCAGCAGCCAAGATCGGGGGGATGGCTCTGGGGCCAACGTCCTGACTTTC.

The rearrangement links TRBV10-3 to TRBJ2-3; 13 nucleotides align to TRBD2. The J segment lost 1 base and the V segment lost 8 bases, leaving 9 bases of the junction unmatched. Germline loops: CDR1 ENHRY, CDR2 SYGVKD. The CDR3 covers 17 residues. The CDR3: CAIGGTSGEVGTDTQYF. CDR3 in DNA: TGTGCCATCGGGGGGACTAGCGGGGAAGTTGGCACAGATACGCAGTATTTT.

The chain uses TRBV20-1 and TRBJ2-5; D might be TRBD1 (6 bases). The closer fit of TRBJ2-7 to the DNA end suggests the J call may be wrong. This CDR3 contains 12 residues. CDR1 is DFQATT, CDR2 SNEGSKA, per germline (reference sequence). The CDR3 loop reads CSAKGDSHEQYF. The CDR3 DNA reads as TGCAGTGCTAAGGGGGATTCTCACGAGCAGTACTTC.

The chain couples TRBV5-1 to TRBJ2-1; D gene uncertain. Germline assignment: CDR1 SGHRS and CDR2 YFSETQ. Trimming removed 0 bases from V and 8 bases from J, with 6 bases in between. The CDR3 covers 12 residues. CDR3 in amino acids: CASSLVTDEQFF. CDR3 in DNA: TGCGCCAGCAGCTTGGTAACCGATGAGCAGTTCTTC.

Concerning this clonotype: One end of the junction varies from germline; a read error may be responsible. CDR3 in amino acids: CASSQGTPIGGSPLHF. Written as DNA, the CDR3 is TGTGCTAGCAGTCAGGGGACGCCCATCGGCGGTTCACCCCTCCACTTT. The chain recombines TRBV12-3 or TRBV12-4 with TRBJ1-6; tentatively, D is TRBD1 (6 bases). This CDR3 has 16 amino acids.

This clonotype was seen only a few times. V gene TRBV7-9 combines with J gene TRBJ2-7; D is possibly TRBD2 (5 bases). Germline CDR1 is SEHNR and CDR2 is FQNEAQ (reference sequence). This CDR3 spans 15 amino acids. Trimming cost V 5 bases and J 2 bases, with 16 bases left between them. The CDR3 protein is CASSGEGTGAYEQYF. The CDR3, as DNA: TGTGCCAGCAGCGGCGAGGGCACCGGAGCCTACGAGCAGTACTTC.

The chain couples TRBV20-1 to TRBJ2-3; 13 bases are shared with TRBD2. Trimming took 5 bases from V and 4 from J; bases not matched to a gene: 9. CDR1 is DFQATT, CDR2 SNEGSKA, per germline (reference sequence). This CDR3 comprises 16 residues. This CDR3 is CSAQSPTSGGADTQYF. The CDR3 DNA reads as TGCAGTGCTCAGTCCCCTACTAGCGGGGGGGCAGATACGCAGTATTTT.

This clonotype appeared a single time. The DNA for the CDR3 is TGTGCCAGCAGCCAAGGGACAGGGAAGAACACTGAAGCTTTCTTT. Translating it yields CASSQGTGKNTEAFF. This sequence joins TRBV5-4 and TRBJ1-1; 9 nucleotides agree with TRBD1. The CDR3 is 15 amino acids. Trimming at V came to 4 bases and at J to 1 base, leaving 5 bases not matched to a gene. Germline loops: CDR1 SGHNT, CDR2 YYREEE (reference sequence). The full variable domain, its missing parts supplied by reference TRBV5-4 and TRBJ1-1, is ETGVTQSPTHLIKTRGQQVTLRCSSQSGHNTVSWYQQALGQGPQFIFQYYREEENGRGNFPPRFSGLQFPNYSSELNVNALELDDSALYLCASSQGTGKNTEAFFGQGTRLTVV.

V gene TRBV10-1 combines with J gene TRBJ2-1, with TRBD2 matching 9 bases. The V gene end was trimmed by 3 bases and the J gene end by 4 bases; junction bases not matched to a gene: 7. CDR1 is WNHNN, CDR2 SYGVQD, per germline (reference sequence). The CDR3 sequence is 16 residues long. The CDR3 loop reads CASSDSGTSRYNEQFF. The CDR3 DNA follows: TGCGCCAGCAGTGATTCCGGGACTAGCCGTTACAATGAGCAGTTCTTC.

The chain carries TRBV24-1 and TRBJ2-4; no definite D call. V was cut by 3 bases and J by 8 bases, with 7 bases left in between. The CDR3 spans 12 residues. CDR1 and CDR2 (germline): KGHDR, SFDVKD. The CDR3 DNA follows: TGTGCCACCAGTGATGGGTCAGACATTCAGTACTTC. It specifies CATSDGSDIQYF.

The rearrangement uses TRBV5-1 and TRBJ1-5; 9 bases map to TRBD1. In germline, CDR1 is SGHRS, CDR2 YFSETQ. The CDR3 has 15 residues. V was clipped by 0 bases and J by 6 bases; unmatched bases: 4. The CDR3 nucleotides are TGCGCCAGCAGCTTGGCGGGACAGGGCGGTCAGCCCCAGCATTTT. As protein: CASSLAGQGGQPQHF.

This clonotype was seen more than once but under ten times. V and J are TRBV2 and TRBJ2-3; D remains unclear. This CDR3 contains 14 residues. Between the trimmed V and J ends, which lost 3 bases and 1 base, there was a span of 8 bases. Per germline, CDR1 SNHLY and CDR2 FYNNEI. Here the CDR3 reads CASSEFSRTDTQYF. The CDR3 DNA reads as TGTGCCAGCAGTGAGTTTAGCCGCACAGATACGCAGTATTTT.

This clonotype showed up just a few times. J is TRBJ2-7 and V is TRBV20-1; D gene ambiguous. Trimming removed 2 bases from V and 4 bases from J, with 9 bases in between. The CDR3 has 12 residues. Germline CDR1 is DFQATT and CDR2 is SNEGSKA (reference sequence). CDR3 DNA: TGCAGTGCTAGATCTCAGGAGTACGAGCAGTACTTC. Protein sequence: CSARSQEYEQYF.

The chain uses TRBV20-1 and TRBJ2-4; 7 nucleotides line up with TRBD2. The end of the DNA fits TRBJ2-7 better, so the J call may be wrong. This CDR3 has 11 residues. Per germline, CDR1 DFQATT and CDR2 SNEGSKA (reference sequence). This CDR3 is CSAREEREQYF. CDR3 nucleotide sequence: TGCAGTGCCCGGGAGGAACGCGAGCAGTACTTC.

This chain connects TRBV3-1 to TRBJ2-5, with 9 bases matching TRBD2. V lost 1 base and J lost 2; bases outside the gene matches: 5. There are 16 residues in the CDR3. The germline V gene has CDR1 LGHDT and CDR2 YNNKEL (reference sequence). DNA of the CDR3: TGTGCCAGCAGCCAAGTGAGCGGGGGGCGTCAAGAGACCCAGTACTTC. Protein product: CASSQVSGGRQETQYF.

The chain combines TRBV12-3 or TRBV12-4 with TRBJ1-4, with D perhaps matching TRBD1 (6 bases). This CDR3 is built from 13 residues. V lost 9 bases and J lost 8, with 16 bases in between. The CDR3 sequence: CASGQTAREKLFF. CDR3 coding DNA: TGTGCCAGTGGACAGACAGCAAGGGAAAAACTGTTTTTT.

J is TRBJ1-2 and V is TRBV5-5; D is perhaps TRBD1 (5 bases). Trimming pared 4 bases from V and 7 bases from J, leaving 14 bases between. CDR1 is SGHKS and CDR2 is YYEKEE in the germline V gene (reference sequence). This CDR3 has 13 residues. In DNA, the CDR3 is TGTGCCAGCAGCGCTCAGGGAGCGGGTGGCTACACCTTC. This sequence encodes CASSAQGAGGYTF. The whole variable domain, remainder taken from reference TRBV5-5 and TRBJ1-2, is DAGVTQSPTHLIKTRGQQVTLRCSPISGHKSVSWYQQVLGQGPQFIFQYYEKEERGRGNFPDRFSARQFPNYSSELNVNALLLGDSALYLCASSAQGAGGYTFGSGTRLTVV.

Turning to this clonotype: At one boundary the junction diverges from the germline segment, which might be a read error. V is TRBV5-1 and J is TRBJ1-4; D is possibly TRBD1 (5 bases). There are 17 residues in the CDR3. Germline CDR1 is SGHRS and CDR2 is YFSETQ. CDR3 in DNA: TGCGCCAACAGCTTAAAAGCAGGGCCCGCAACTAATGAAAAACTGTTTTTT. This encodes CANSLKAGPATNEKLFF.

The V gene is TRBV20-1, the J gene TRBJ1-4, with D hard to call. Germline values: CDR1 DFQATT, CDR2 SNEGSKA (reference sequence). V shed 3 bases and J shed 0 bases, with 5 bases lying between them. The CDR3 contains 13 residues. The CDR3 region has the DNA TGCAGTGCTAGGGGTACAACTAATGAAAAACTGTTTTTT. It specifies CSARGTTNEKLFF.

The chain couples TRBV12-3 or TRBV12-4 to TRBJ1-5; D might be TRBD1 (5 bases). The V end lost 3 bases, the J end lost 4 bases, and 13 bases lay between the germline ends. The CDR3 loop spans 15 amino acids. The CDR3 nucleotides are TGTGCCAGCAGTTTGGGGCCAGCAGAGAATCAGCCCCAGCATTTT. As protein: CASSLGPAENQPQHF.